This T cell receptor beta chain was identified in a study of blood T cell repertoires in COVID-19. Across the whole study: Samples representing acute and convalescent COVID-19 were sourced from the United States, Italy and Spain.

In the original workflow: Amplifying reference gene primers gave estimates of nucleated cell counts. Profiling relied on immunoSEQ multiplex PCR, and the TCRdb table lists in-frame clones only, not all of them. Clonal size and the V and J genes are those of that table, whereas D and trimming came from the DNA. Altogether about 150,000 clones are present, about 80% being singletons, with the ten largest covering more than 5.5%. Before being deemed recovered, Cohort 3 donors had two negative PCRs, clearance, or symptom resolution. The CDR3 totals 17 residues. Trimming at V came to 0 bases and at J to 2 bases, leaving 6 bases not matched to a gene. Germline CDR1 and CDR2: SGDLS and YYNGEE.

This receptor was identified in a middle-aged man who had recovered from COVID-19. The sequenced sample consisted of PBMCs or T cells enriched from blood (not recorded which). The chain recombines TRBV9 with TRBJ1-1; 11 nucleotides agree with TRBD1. In DNA, the CDR3 is TGTGCCAGCAGCGTAGTAGGACAGGGGGCTGGAAACACTGAAGCTTTCTTT. The encoded protein is CASSVVGQGAGNTEAFF.